This TCR beta chain was sequenced during a study of blood T cell repertoires in COVID-19. Background on the study: The origin of the acute and convalescent COVID-19 samples was the United States, Italy and Spain. Sample material is recorded as cDNA or gDNA derived from T cells, B-cell-depleted T cells, or PBMCs.

CDR3 length: 15 residues. Trimming stripped 1 base from V and 1 base from J, with 10 bases between. CDR1 is MNHNS and CDR2 is SASEGT in the germline V gene. In the original analysis: Amplification with reference gene primers provided the estimates of nucleated cell counts. Only in-frame clones appear in the TCRdb table, and some are missing; sequencing was by immunoSEQ multiplex PCR. That table is the source of V, J and clone size, and D and trimming were worked out from the DNA. Of some 89,000 clones detected, around 85% appear once; the ten largest clones hold over 9%. V is TRBV6-1 and J is TRBJ1-2, with TRBD1 as a possible D gene (5 bases). This clonotype was obtained from a man aged 65 to 85 with acute or convalescent COVID-19. Sequencing used peripheral blood. CDR3 sequence (DNA): TGTGCCAGCAGTGAAGAGGGGATGTATAACTATGGCTACACCTTC. Translating it yields CASSEEGMYNYGYTF.